This TCR beta chain was found in a study of human T cells and chemical hapten exposure. In the library, unique molecular identifiers were attached to individual cDNA molecules. A single record per CDR3 protein comes from TCRdb applying MiXCR to the 5' RACE reads. Among 95,000 to 120,000 distinct CDR3 sequences listed, approximately 20% were seen once. A remark on this clonotype: As yet, its antigen is unknown.

The authors' total RNA extraction used unfractionated whole blood. Germline CDR1 SGHVS, CDR2 FQNEAQ. The CDR3 is 12 residues long. Trimming shortened V by 1 base and J by 12 bases, and 9 bases separated the two germline ends. Findings of the study overall: No alteration of TCRs above 1 in 1000 frequency was seen with DPC sensitization.

J is TRBJ1-4 and V is TRBV7-8; D unresolved. The clonotype was recovered from a human donor in good health. In DNA, the CDR3 is TGTGCCAGCAGCTTAGGTCCCGCCGAACTGTTTTTT. Protein sequence: CASSLGPAELFF.